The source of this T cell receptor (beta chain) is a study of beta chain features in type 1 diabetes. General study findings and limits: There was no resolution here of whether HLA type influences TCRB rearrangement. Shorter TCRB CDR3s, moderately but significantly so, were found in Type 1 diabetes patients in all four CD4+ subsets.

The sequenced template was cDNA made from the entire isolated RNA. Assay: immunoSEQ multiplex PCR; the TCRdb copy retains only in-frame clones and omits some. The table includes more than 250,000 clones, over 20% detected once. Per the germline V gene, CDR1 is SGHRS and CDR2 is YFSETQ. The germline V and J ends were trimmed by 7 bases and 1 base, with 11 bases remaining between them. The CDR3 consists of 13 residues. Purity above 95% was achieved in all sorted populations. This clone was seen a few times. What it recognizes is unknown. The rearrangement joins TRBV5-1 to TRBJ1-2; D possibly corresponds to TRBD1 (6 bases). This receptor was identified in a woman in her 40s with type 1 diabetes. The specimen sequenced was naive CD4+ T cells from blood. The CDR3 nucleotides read TGCGCCAGCCGATGGACAGATAACTATGGCTACACCTTC. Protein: CASRWTDNYGYTF.